Each of the 5 T cell receptor beta chains below was sequenced from the same sample in a study of radiotherapy plus CTLA-4 blockade in lung cancer. Libraries were prepared by immunoSEQ multiplex PCR; TCRdb keeps only in-frame clonotypes and omits some of them. The table lists about 59,000 clones, around four fifths of them singletons. Sequenced here: peripheral blood, sampled from a patient treated with radiotherapy plus ipilimumab. Receptors were obtained from a human donor with non-small cell lung cancer whose response to radiotherapy plus ipilimumab could not be evaluated.

The V call is TRBV9, the J call TRBJ2-1, with 11 positions matching TRBD2. In germline, CDR1 is SGDLS, CDR2 YYNGEE. The V and J ends lost 0 bases and 0 bases, in that order; junction bases with no gene match: 8. The CDR3 consists of 19 residues. CDR3 residues: CASSVALCSGGVSYNEQFF. CDR3 in DNA: TGTGCCAGCAGCGTAGCTCTCTGTAGCGGGGGGGTCTCCTACAATGAGCAGTTCTTC.

The chain uses TRBV6-6 and TRBJ1-1; TRBD1 agrees at 10 bases. V shed 7 bases and J 10 bases; nucleotides not matched to a gene: 18. The CDR3 has 16 amino acids. The germline V gene encodes CDR1 MNHNY and CDR2 SVGAGI (reference sequence). The CDR3 DNA sequence: TGTGCCAGCAACCACTTCCGGGGGACAGGGGCCGCCGGAGCTTTCTTT. Translation gives CASNHFRGTGAAGAFF.

The rearrangement links TRBV9 to TRBJ2-2; 8 bases align to TRBD2. CDR3 length: 15 amino acids. V gave up 5 bases and J gave up 6 bases; unmatched junction bases: 9. Germline CDR1 and CDR2: SGDLS and YYNGEE. The chain's CDR3 is CASSQGLEWAGELFF. In nucleotides, the CDR3 is TGTGCCAGCAGTCAGGGACTAGAATGGGCCGGGGAGCTGTTTTTT.

The rearrangement joins TRBV19 to TRBJ1-2; 7 nucleotides match TRBD1. This CDR3 has 14 amino acids. CDR1 and CDR2 from the germline V gene are LNHDA and SQIVND (reference sequence). Germline trimming cut 1 base from V and 4 bases from J; bases unmatched to any gene: 3. The CDR3 bases are TGTGCCAGTAGTATAGGGGACAGTGTCTATGGCTACACCTTC. Translated: CASSIGDSVYGYTF.

CDR3: CASSFWGMNTEAFF. Written as DNA, the CDR3 is TGTGCCAGCAGCTTCTGGGGCATGAACACTGAAGCTTTCTTT. This chain uses TRBV11-2 with TRBJ1-1; D perhaps matches TRBD1 (5 bases). The germline CDR1 and CDR2 sequences are SGHAT and FQNNGV. This CDR3 region has 14 residues. Trimming took 3 bases from V and 0 from J, leaving 8 bases between them. The variable domain in full, completed from reference TRBV11-2 and TRBJ1-1, reads EAGVAQSPRYKIIEKRQSVAFWCNPISGHATLYWYQQILGQGPKLLIQFQNNGVVDDSQLPKDRFSAERLKGVDSTLKIQPAKLEDSAVYLCASSFWGMNTEAFFGQGTRLTVV.